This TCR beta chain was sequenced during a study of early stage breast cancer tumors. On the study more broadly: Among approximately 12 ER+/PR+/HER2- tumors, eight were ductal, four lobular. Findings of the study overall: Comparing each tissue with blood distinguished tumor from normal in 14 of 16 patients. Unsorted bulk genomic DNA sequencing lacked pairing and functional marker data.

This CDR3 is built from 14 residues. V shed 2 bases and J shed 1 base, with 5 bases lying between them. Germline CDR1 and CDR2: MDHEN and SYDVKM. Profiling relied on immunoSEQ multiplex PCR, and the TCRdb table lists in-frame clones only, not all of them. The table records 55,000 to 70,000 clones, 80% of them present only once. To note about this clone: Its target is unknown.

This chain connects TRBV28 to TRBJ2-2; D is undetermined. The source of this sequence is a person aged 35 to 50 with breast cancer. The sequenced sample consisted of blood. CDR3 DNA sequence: TGTGCCAGCAGTTTAGCACAGAACACCGGGGAGCTGTTTTTT. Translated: CASSLAQNTGELFF.